This T cell receptor (beta chain) was captured in a study of glioma-infiltrating T cells after dendritic cell vaccination (TCRdb year 2016). Looking at the study overall: The cohort included some 15 glioblastoma patients drawn from Phase I and II dendritic cell vaccination trials, of whom 9 were newly diagnosed and 6 had recurrent disease. Survival after dendritic cell vaccination was correlated with TCR sequencing metrics such as TIL content and the overlap between tumor and blood repertoires. Patients received three intradermal dendritic cell vaccine injections at biweekly intervals in the arm below the axilla. Between the early 2000s and the early 2010s, patients were given autologous tumor lysate-pulsed dendritic cell vaccination. The vaccine consisted of monocyte-derived dendritic cells cultured about seven days with IL-4 and GM-CSF, then pulsed overnight with autologous tumor lysate. Tumor-infiltrating lymphocyte content was quantified and tumor and blood repertoires were compared in dendritic cell-vaccinated glioblastoma patients by deep sequencing of TCR beta CDR3 regions.

The immunoSEQ assay amplified TCRB CDR3 regions from around 2 micrograms of genomic DNA, or from all available DNA when less than that amount was available. The multiplex PCR relied on 60 forward primers for TCR V beta segments and 13 reverse primers for J beta segments. To estimate the number of reads per starting template, synthetic control templates were added to each sample at limiting dilution. Sequencing produced 87 bp reads on the Illumina HiSeq System. The authors processed their data as follows. PCR and sequencing errors were removed by a nearest neighbor algorithm that merged closely related sequences. TCR overlap was measured as the percentage of unique tumor TCR beta sequences also present in the same patient's peripheral blood. Held by TCRdb, this immuneACCESS table contains in-frame sequences only and omits some clones. Under half of the omission traces to an unresolved V gene where checked; the cause of the rest is unknown. The V and J calls and the clone size are those of that table, but D and trimming were determined from the DNA. This sample comprises some 99,000 clones, around 80% of them detected only once. The top ten constitute approximately 5.5% of the sample.

The label giving this sample's time point can be read as: after dendritic cell vaccination, including at tumor progression/relapse. To be selected, patients needed enough residual fresh-frozen tumor tissue and more than two years of available survival data. Molecular status otherwise varied across the glioblastoma patients, but none of them carried an isocitrate dehydrogenase mutation. PBMC were collected before vaccination, two weeks after the third vaccination, and at tumor progression if progression occurred. The Qiagen DNeasy Blood extraction Kit was used for extraction of genomic DNA. Points the paper makes about the study in general: No direct relationship between TCR clonality and survival was found, suggesting that a diverse polyclonal response may matter. The cohort was small and heterogeneous, and full blood and tumor sets were available for few patients, with initial-recurrent tumor pairs available for even fewer patients. The TCR overlap response model with three groups was called speculative and said to need prospective validation. After dendritic cell vaccination, a higher estimated pretreatment TIL content predicted longer time to progression and longer overall survival.

To note about this clone: Its antigen remains unidentified. At one end the junction does not follow the germline gene, possibly because of a read error.

The sequence was obtained from a human donor with glioblastoma. The material was blood, obtained after dendritic cell vaccination.

In nucleotides, the sequence is TGTGCTAGCAGCCCGTCCCCGGCCGGGGAGCTGTTTTTT. Translated, this gives CASSPSPAGELFF. The chain employs TRBV7-7 and TRBJ2-2, with the D gene call left open. CDR1 SSHAT and CDR2 FNYEAQ are derived from the germline V gene (reference sequence). The cysteine opens and the phenylalanine closes a CDR3 of 13 amino acids. Of the read, only the CDR3 DNA is kept; its 39 bases are in frame from base 1.